The clone carrying this T cell receptor beta chain has more than one count but fewer than ten. One entry per CDR3 protein results from TCRdb running MiXCR on the RT-PCR reads. Among 550,000 to 750,000 distinct CDR3 sequences listed, 12% to 15% were seen once. V was clipped by 4 bases and J by 9 bases, with 24 bases between them. This CDR3 spans 17 amino acids. CDR1 is SGHVS and CDR2 is FQNEAQ in the germline V gene. The sequencing input was memory CD4+ T cells from blood. The gene calls are TRBV7-8 and TRBJ1-4, with D possibly being TRBD1 (6 bases). The clonotype originates from a female donor in good health, serving as a healthy control. CDR3 DNA: TGTGCCAGCAGCTCTTCATGGGGGGCGAAGGACGTTAAAAAACTGTTTTTT. This encodes CASSSSWGAKDVKKLFF. Full variable domain (outside the CDR3, taken from reference TRBV7-8 and TRBJ1-4): GAGVSQSPRYKVAKRGQDVALRCDPISGHVSLFWYQQALGQGPEFLTYFQNEAQLDKSGLPSDRFFAERPEGSVSTLKIQRTQQEDSAVYLCASSSSWGAKDVKKLFFGSGTQLSVL.